The next 18 T cell receptor beta chains were all read from a single sample in a study of identical twins. TCRdb used MiXCR to reprocess the 5' RACE reads, holding one entry per CDR3 protein. The table has more than 250,000 distinct CDR3 sequences, about 8.1% seen once. This sample was also put to use in a study of yellow fever vaccine responses in identical twins.

Specimen: memory (CD45RO+) T cells sorted from blood. Every receptor here comes from a woman aged 18-35 years in good health.

This clonotype was observed a few times. The DNA of the CDR3 is TGTGCCAGCAGTCCGGGACTAGCGTTTTTTGAGCAGTTCTTC. As protein: CASSPGLAFFEQFF. V usage is TRBV12-3 or TRBV12-4 and J usage is TRBJ2-1; 10 nucleotides match TRBD2. The CDR3 length is 14 residues. Trimming took 5 bases from V and 9 from J; bases not matched to a gene: 7.

At least ten counts were recorded for this clonotype. V and J are TRBV20-1 and TRBJ1-1; unclear D gene. The germline V and J ends were trimmed by 3 bases and 3 bases, with 14 bases remaining between them. Germline loops: CDR1 DFQATT, CDR2 SNEGSKA (reference sequence). The CDR3 has 14 residues. The CDR3 sequence is CSASGPGSDTEAFF. The CDR3 region has the DNA TGCAGTGCTAGTGGGCCGGGGTCGGACACTGAAGCTTTCTTT.

As DNA, the CDR3 is TGTGCCAGCAGTTTTGGGGGGCAGGGCACTGAAGCTTTCTTT. Protein: CASSFGGQGTEAFF. This chain links TRBV12-3 or TRBV12-4 with TRBJ1-1, with TRBD1 as a possible D gene (6 bases). Trimming took 3 bases from V and 4 from J, leaving 12 bases between them. The CDR3 runs 14 residues.

The gene calls are TRBV6-1 and TRBJ2-7, with TRBD2 identical over 10 bases. Germline V lookup: CDR1 MNHNS, CDR2 SASEGT. The CDR3 runs to 15 residues. Trimming cost V 5 bases and J 9 bases; bases outside gene matches: 13. The CDR3 bases are TGTGCCAGCAGTCCCGGGGGTAGCGGGGGGCCGGGGCAGTACGTC. This codes for CASSPGGSGGPGQYV.

This clonotype was seen repeatedly, ten times or more. The V and J genes are TRBV5-6 and TRBJ2-2, with D unresolved. V was pared by 4 bases and J by 3 bases, with 7 bases between. CDR3 size: 13 residues. Germline V gives CDR1 SGHDT, CDR2 YYEEEE. As DNA, the CDR3 is TGTGCCAGCAGCCGAGGTTACACCGGGGAGCTGTTTTTT. Its translation is CASSRGYTGELFF. Full variable domain (remainder filled in from reference TRBV5-6 and TRBJ2-2): DAGVTQSPTHLIKTRGQQVTLRCSPKSGHDTVSWYQQALGQGPQFIFQYYEEEERQRGNFPDRFSGHQFPNYSSELNVNALLLGDSALYLCASSRGYTGELFFGEGSRLTVL.

The chain couples TRBV28 to TRBJ1-5; D not resolved. V lost 1 base and J lost 0, with 10 bases in between. Germline V lookup: CDR1 MDHEN, CDR2 SYDVKM. The length of the CDR3 is 16 residues. The CDR3 loop is CASSLFSGYSNQPQHF. As DNA, the CDR3 is TGTGCCAGCAGTTTATTTTCGGGGTATAGCAATCAGCCCCAGCATTTT.

Note on this clonotype: Being one base from a much bigger clone, this may be a read error. The rearrangement links TRBV5-1 to TRBJ2-1, with D perhaps TRBD2 (6 bases). The germline V gene has CDR1 SGHRS and CDR2 YFSETQ. The CDR3 extends over 13 amino acids. The CDR3 is CTSRSSVYNEQFF. CDR3 bases: TGCACCAGCCGGTCTAGCGTTTACAATGAGCAGTTCTTC.

The CDR3 region is CASSVVGSLGEQFF. The CDR3 DNA sequence: TGTGCCAGCAGCGTAGTGGGAAGTTTGGGTGAGCAGTTCTTC. The gene calls are TRBV9 and TRBJ2-1, with D hard to call. Trimming left V 0 bases short and J 9 bases short, with 13 bases between. This CDR3 is built from 14 residues. Germline V lookup: CDR1 SGDLS, CDR2 YYNGEE.

This clonotype has ten or more counts. The rearrangement links TRBV12-3 or TRBV12-4 to TRBJ2-2; 11 positions agree with TRBD2. CDR3 size: 20 residues. The V gene end was trimmed by 4 bases and the J gene end by 4 bases; junction bases not matched to a gene: 17. The CDR3: CASSSLSGGDPKRGTGELFF. The CDR3 DNA sequence: TGTGCCAGCAGTTCCCTTAGCGGGGGGGACCCAAAAAGAGGCACCGGGGAGCTGTTTTTT.

The chain employs TRBV11-2 and TRBJ2-3; D could derive from TRBD1 or TRBD2 (5 bases each). The germline V and J ends were trimmed by 5 bases and 4 bases, with 25 bases remaining between them. The CDR3 spans 18 residues. Per the germline V gene, CDR1 is SGHAT and CDR2 is FQNNGV. CDR3 sequence reads: CASSPMGSVGVSADTQYF. In nucleotides, the CDR3 is TGTGCCAGCAGCCCAATGGGCAGCGTGGGGGTGTCTGCAGATACGCAGTATTTT.

This clonotype was detected only a few times. This sequence joins TRBV11-2 and TRBJ1-6; D not resolved. The V gene lost 1 base and the J gene lost 10 bases, with 8 bases spanning the gap. The CDR3 runs to 13 residues. CDR1 is SGHAT, CDR2 FQNNGV, per germline. CDR3 loop: CASSLVSESPLHF. The CDR3 DNA is TGTGCCAGCAGCTTAGTCTCGGAATCACCCCTCCACTTT. The full variable domain, in which reference TRBV11-2 and TRBJ1-6 provide the parts outside the CDR3, is EAGVAQSPRYKIIEKRQSVAFWCNPISGHATLYWYQQILGQGPKLLIQFQNNGVVDDSQLPKDRFSAERLKGVDSTLKIQPAKLEDSAVYLCASSLVSESPLHFGNGTRLTVT.

A note on this clonotype: It may be a read error: a sequence one base away is much more abundant. The chain couples TRBV20-1 to TRBJ2-2; the match to TRBD2 covers 12 bases. The CDR3 loop spans 16 amino acids. CDR1 is DFQATT, CDR2 SNEGSKA, per germline (reference sequence). The CDR3 DNA follows: TGCTGTGCTAGGACCCTAGCGGGGGGGGGCGCCGGGGAGCTGTTTTTT. Translation: CCARTLAGGGAGELFF.

This clonotype has only a few counts. The CDR3 DNA follows: TGTGCCAGCAGTTACCAGGGGAGCAACACTGAAGCTTTCTTT. Translation: CASSYQGSNTEAFF. The rearrangement uses TRBV6-5 and TRBJ1-1; D perhaps matches TRBD1 (6 bases). V was trimmed by 2 bases and J by 2 bases, leaving 9 bases between them. Germline-derived CDR1 and CDR2 are MNHEY and SVGAGI. CDR3 length: 14 residues.

This chain links TRBV25-1 with TRBJ1-1; TRBD1 agrees at 7 bases. The germline V gene encodes CDR1 MGHDK and CDR2 SYGVNS. The CDR3 has 11 residues. The V gene end was trimmed by 6 bases and the J gene end by 5 bases; junction bases not matched to a gene: 0. CDR3 amino acids: CASRGQTEAFF. CDR3 nucleotides: TGTGCCAGCAGGGGACAGACTGAAGCTTTCTTT.

V usage is TRBV10-1 and J usage is TRBJ2-7; D ambiguous. The V gene's germline CDR1 is WNHNN and CDR2 SYGVQD (reference sequence). The CDR3 contains 13 residues. V was pared by 2 bases and J by 7 bases, with 12 bases between. CDR3 sequence reads: CASSEDWFEEQYF. In DNA, the CDR3 is TGCGCCAGCAGTGAGGATTGGTTCGAGGAGCAGTACTTC.

The rearrangement links TRBV9 to TRBJ1-1, with D possibly TRBD1 on 5 matching bases. V shed 4 bases and J shed 0 bases, with 10 bases lying between them. The CDR3 is made up of 14 amino acids. CDR1 is SGDLS and CDR2 is YYNGEE in the germline V gene. CDR3 nucleotides: TGTGCCAGCAGCCCTTCCAGGGTGAACACTGAAGCTTTCTTT. Translation: CASSPSRVNTEAFF.

This clonotype was seen a handful of times. The chain is built from TRBV5-6 and TRBJ2-3, with 8 positions matching TRBD2. CDR3 length: 16 residues. Germline assignment: CDR1 SGHDT and CDR2 YYEEEE. After removal of 4 bases from V and 7 bases from J, the junction contained 14 bases not matched to a gene. CDR3 amino acids: CASSPRNGGAVYTQYF. CDR3 nucleotides: TGTGCCAGCAGCCCTCGAAACGGGGGGGCTGTATATACGCAGTATTTT.

The chain joins TRBV6-5 to TRBJ2-3; TRBD1 is a possible D gene (6 bases). V dropped 0 bases and J dropped 0 bases, with 16 bases sitting between them. CDR3 size: 18 residues. Germline V CDR1 and CDR2: MNHEY, SVGAGI. The CDR3 reads CASSYSRTDSLSTDTQYF. In DNA form, the CDR3 reads TGTGCCAGCAGTTACTCGAGAACGGACAGCCTTAGCACAGATACGCAGTATTTT.